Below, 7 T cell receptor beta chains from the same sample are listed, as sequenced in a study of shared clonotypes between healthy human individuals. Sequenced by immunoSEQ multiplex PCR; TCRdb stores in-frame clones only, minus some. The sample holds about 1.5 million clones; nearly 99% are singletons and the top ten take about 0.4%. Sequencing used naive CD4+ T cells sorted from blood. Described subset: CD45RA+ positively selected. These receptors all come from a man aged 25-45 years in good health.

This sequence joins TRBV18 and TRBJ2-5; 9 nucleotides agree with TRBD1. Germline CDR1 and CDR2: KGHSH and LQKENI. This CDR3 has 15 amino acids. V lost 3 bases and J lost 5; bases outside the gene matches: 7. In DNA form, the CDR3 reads TGTGCCAGCTCACCTAGGACAGGGGCGGAGGAGACCCAGTACTTC. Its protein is CASSPRTGAEETQYF.

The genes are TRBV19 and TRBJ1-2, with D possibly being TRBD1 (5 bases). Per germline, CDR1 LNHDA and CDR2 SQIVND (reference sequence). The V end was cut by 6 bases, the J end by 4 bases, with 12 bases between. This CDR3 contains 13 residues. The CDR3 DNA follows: TGTGCCAGTAGCCCGGGGGGGGGCTATGGCTACACCTTC. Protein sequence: CASSPGGGYGYTF.

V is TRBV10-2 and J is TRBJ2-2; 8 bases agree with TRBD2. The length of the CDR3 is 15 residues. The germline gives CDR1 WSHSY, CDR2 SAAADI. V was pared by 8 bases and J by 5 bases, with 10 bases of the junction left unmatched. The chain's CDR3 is CASLRSGSGTGELFF. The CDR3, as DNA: TGCGCCAGCCTGAGGAGCGGGAGCGGGACCGGGGAGCTGTTTTTT.

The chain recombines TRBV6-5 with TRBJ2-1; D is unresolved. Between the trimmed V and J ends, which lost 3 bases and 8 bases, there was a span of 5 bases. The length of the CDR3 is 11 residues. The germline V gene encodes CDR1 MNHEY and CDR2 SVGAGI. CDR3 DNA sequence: TGTGCCAGCAGTTATCTCGATGAGCAGTTCTTC. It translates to CASSYLDEQFF.

Here the CDR3 reads CASSAGTGPSNQPQHF. In DNA, the CDR3 is TGTGCCAGCAGCGCAGGGACAGGACCCAGCAATCAGCCCCAGCATTTT. The chain recombines TRBV9 with TRBJ1-5, with 8 bases aligning to TRBD1. The ends lost 3 bases at V and 1 base at J; junction bases unmatched: 6. The CDR3 has 16 residues. The germline V gene encodes CDR1 SGDLS and CDR2 YYNGEE.

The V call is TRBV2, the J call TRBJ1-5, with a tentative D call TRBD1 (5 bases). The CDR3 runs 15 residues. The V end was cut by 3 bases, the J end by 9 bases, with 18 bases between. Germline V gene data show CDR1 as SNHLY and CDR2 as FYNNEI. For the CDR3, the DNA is TGTGCCAGCAGTGAGGAAAGGCAGGGCCTTCGGCCCCAGCATTTT. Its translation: CASSEERQGLRPQHF.

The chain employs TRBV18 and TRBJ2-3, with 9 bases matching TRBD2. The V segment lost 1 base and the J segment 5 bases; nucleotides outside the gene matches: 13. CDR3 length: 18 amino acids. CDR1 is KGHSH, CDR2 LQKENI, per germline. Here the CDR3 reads CASSPLSASSGIGDTQYF. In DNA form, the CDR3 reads TGTGCCAGCTCACCACTCTCCGCCTCTAGCGGGATAGGAGATACGCAGTATTTT.